Below are 15 T cell receptor beta chains sequenced from a single sample in a study of blood T cells in healthy people across ages. Primed by a sample-barcoded 5' primer and a J-beta primer mix, a second PCR proceeded for roughly 7 to 11 cycles. TCRdb fed the 5' RACE reads into MiXCR, producing one record per CDR3 protein. Among over 600,000 distinct CDR3 sequences, roughly 56% were seen once, and the ten largest hold more than 25%. The sample comprised blood. The receptors were gathered from a man aged 35 to 55 in good health.

This chain joins TRBV6-1 and TRBJ1-6; D unresolved. The CDR3 consists of 14 residues. Trimming shortened V by 1 base and J by 13 bases, and 14 bases separated the two germline ends. Per the germline V gene, CDR1 is MNHNS and CDR2 is SASEGT. The chain's CDR3 is CASSEGPGLRPLHF. CDR3 bases: TGTGCCAGCAGTGAAGGGCCCGGCCTGCGCCCCCTCCACTTT.

Many counts were recorded for this clonotype. This rearrangement joins TRBV9 to TRBJ2-3; 7 bases match TRBD2. The germline V gene encodes CDR1 SGDLS and CDR2 YYNGEE. After removal of 4 bases from V and 0 bases from J, the junction contained 8 bases not matched to a gene. The CDR3 spans 16 residues. The CDR3 sequence: CASSQRGDLSTDTQYF. CDR3 DNA: TGTGCCAGCAGCCAGCGGGGAGACCTCAGCACAGATACGCAGTATTTT. The whole variable domain, filled in from reference TRBV9 and TRBJ2-3, reads DSGVTQTPKHLITATGQRVTLRCSPRSGDLSVYWYQQSLDQGLQFLIQYYNGEERAKGNILERFSAQQFPDLHSELNLSSLELGDSALYFCASSQRGDLSTDTQYFGPGTRLTVL.

The chain carries TRBV18 and TRBJ2-7; perhaps TRBD1 as D (5 bases). The V and J ends lost 0 bases and 2 bases respectively, with 8 bases between them. The CDR3 is 14 amino acids. Germline V gives CDR1 KGHSH, CDR2 LQKENI. This CDR3 is CASSPPPGPYEQYF. CDR3 sequence (DNA): TGTGCCAGCTCACCACCGCCAGGGCCCTACGAGCAGTACTTC. The full variable domain, with the rest looked up from reference TRBV18 and TRBJ2-7, is NAGVMQNPRHLVRRRGQEARLRCSPMKGHSHVYWYRQLPEEGLKFMVYLQKENIIDESGMPKERFSAEFPKEGPSILRIQQVVRGDSAAYFCASSPPPGPYEQYFGPGTRLTVT.

This clonotype has a single count. The genes are TRBV4-1 and TRBJ2-1, with D unclear. CDR1 and CDR2 from the germline V gene are MGHRA and YSYEKL. The CDR3 spans 13 residues. V was cut by 6 bases and J by 5 bases, with 11 bases left in between. Written as DNA, the CDR3 is TGCGCCAGCAGTGTTGGTACCCACAATGAGCAGTTCTTC. As protein: CASSVGTHNEQFF.

This chain links TRBV29-1 with TRBJ2-7; no definite D call. The ends were cut back, 1 base at V and 3 bases at J, with 16 bases in the middle. Germline V gene lookup returns CDR1 SQVTM and CDR2 ANQGSEA. The CDR3 length is 15 residues. The CDR3 DNA sequence: TGCAGCGTTGAAGCACGGACGAAGCGATACTACGAGCAGTACTTC. Its protein is CSVEARTKRYYEQYF.

V is TRBV9 and J is TRBJ2-3, with 9 nucleotides matching TRBD2. The CDR3 covers 17 residues. Germline V gene sequence: CDR1 SGDLS, CDR2 YYNGEE. Unmatched junction bases numbered 10, after V lost 2 bases and J lost 3 bases. Here the CDR3 DNA reads TGTGCCAGCAGCGTCGATGCGGGAGGGGTTGGAACAGATACGCAGTATTTT. Translating it yields CASSVDAGGVGTDTQYF.

Turning to this clonotype: The germline gene is not matched at one end of the junction; a read error may be the cause. The genes are TRBV6-2 or TRBV6-3 and TRBJ2-2, with D maybe TRBD2 (6 bases). Germline lookup yields CDR1 MNHEY and CDR2 SVGEGT. The CDR3 has 18 residues. CDR3 sequence: CAGSYSGVRPGRTGELFF. The CDR3 nucleotides read TGTGCCGGCAGTTACTCGGGAGTCCGGCCAGGGCGCACCGGGGAGCTGTTTTTT.

The chain has TRBV12-3 or TRBV12-4 and TRBJ2-4; D remains ambiguous. Trimming removed 3 bases from V and 0 bases from J, with 18 bases in between. The CDR3 totals 18 residues. The CDR3 loop is CASSFGSTPALAKNIQYF. Here the CDR3 DNA reads TGTGCCAGCAGTTTCGGCAGTACCCCAGCGCTAGCCAAAAACATTCAGTACTTC.

This clonotype appeared a few times. The gene calls are TRBV18 and TRBJ2-1; D is perhaps TRBD2 (5 bases). In germline, CDR1 is KGHSH, CDR2 LQKENI. The germline V and J ends were trimmed by 3 bases and 10 bases, with 16 bases remaining between them. The CDR3 contains 14 residues. The CDR3 sequence: CASSPLGSGIEQFF. DNA for the CDR3: TGTGCCAGCTCACCCCTAGGGTCGGGGATCGAGCAGTTCTTC.

This chain connects TRBV15 to TRBJ2-1, with 7 bases matching TRBD2. In germline, CDR1 is LNHNV, CDR2 YYDKDF (reference sequence). V trimming: 6 bases; J trimming: 4 bases; junction bases outside the gene matches: 3. CDR3 length: 13 amino acids. CDR3 sequence reads: CATRKAGYNEQFF. The DNA for the CDR3 is TGTGCCACCAGAAAAGCGGGATACAATGAGCAGTTCTTC.

This chain joins TRBV28 and TRBJ2-5; 8 bases are a match to TRBD1. The DNA end is a closer match to TRBJ2-7, so the J assignment may be wrong. Germline V gene lookup returns CDR1 MDHEN and CDR2 SYDVKM. The CDR3 extends over 14 amino acids. The CDR3 bases are TGTGCCAGCAGCTCCGCCGGGACAGGATACGAGCAGTACTTC. Protein sequence: CASSSAGTGYEQYF.

The chain employs TRBV20-1 and TRBJ2-2; 11 nucleotides line up with TRBD2. The germline CDR1 and CDR2 sequences are DFQATT and SNEGSKA (reference sequence). This CDR3 is 19 amino acids long. With V trimmed by 6 bases and J by 0 bases, 15 bases remained unmatched. The CDR3 region is CSARTGRGLAAPNTGELFF. The CDR3 bases are TGCAGTGCCCGAACGGGGCGGGGACTAGCGGCCCCGAACACCGGGGAGCTGTTTTTT.

This sequence joins TRBV4-3 and TRBJ1-2; the match to TRBD1 covers 11 bases. V lost 0 bases to trimming and J lost 4 bases; unmatched junction nucleotides: 1. This CDR3 is built from 15 residues. Germline CDR1 and CDR2: LGHNA and YSLEER. CDR3 coding DNA: TGCGCCAGCAGCCAAGAGGGGACAGGGGGCTATGGCTACACCTTC. This gives the protein CASSQEGTGGYGYTF.

This clonotype was detected a few times. This rearrangement joins TRBV6-6 to TRBJ2-7; 10 bases are a match to TRBD1. This CDR3 has 14 amino acids. The trim removed 6 bases at V and 3 bases at J, leaving 5 bases unmatched. CDR1 is MNHNY and CDR2 is SVGAGI in the germline V gene (reference sequence). In DNA, the CDR3 is TGTGCCAGCAGCATTAGGACAGGGGGCTACGAGCAGTACTTC. This codes for CASSIRTGGYEQYF.

The chain employs TRBV27 and TRBJ2-1; D not resolved. V gave up 3 bases and J gave up 6 bases, with 9 bases separating them. This CDR3 is built from 13 residues. CDR1 and CDR2 from the germline V gene are MNHEY and SMNVEV (reference sequence). CDR3 DNA: TGTGCCAGCAGTTTGTCCGGGTTCAATGAGCAGTTCTTC. This translates into CASSLSGFNEQFF.